This T cell receptor (beta chain) was retrieved from a study of CD8 T cells in ankylosing spondylitis. TCRdb recomputed calls from the 5' RACE reads with MiXCR, one row per CDR3 protein. The data contain hundreds of thousands of distinct CDR3 sequences, roughly 22% of them singletons. CDR3 size: 15 residues. V trimming: 1 base; J trimming: 3 bases; junction bases outside the gene matches: 5. CDR1 and CDR2 (germline): MGHRA, YSYEKL. Source material: blood, either unsorted or a sorted T cell fraction (not recorded which). The sequence came from a male donor with ankylosing spondylitis or in good health (not recorded which). The chain links TRBV4-1 to TRBJ1-1; the match to TRBD1 covers 7 bases. The CDR3 loop is CASSQVTGVDTEAFF. The CDR3 DNA reads as TGCGCCAGCAGCCAAGTTACAGGGGTCGACACTGAAGCTTTCTTT.